The 24 T cell receptor beta chains given below trace back to one sample, sequenced in a study of cytomegalovirus exposure and HLA in healthy donors. Primers included in the PCR were 60 Vbeta and 13 Jbeta primers. The method was immunoSEQ multiplex PCR; TCRdb's version includes in-frame clones alone and lacks a portion of them. The sample holds about 160,000 clones, less than 90% seen once. Sequencing input: PBMCs. These receptors came from a man aged 18 to 30 in good health and CMV-seronegative.

The V gene is TRBV7-2, the J gene TRBJ1-5; TRBD1 matches 7 bases. The germline CDR1 and CDR2 sequences are SGHTA and FQGNSA. Trimming took 1 base from V and 3 from J; bases not matched to a gene: 3. CDR3 size: 15 residues. The CDR3 is CASSLETGANQPQHF. DNA for the CDR3: TGTGCCAGCAGCTTAGAAACAGGGGCCAATCAGCCCCAGCATTTT.

This clone was counted between two and nine times. The V call is TRBV30, the J call TRBJ2-5; TRBD1 matches 8 bases. After removal of 3 bases from V and 5 bases from J, the junction contained 8 bases not matched to a gene. CDR1 is GTSNPN and CDR2 is SVGIG in the germline V gene (reference sequence). This CDR3 is 14 amino acids long. CDR3: CAWSPRTGRETQYF. The CDR3 region has the DNA TGTGCCTGGAGCCCGAGGACAGGGCGGGAGACCCAGTACTTC.

The CDR3 spells CASSEGGGFNQPQHF. The CDR3 DNA sequence: TGTGCCAGCAGTGAAGGTGGAGGGTTCAATCAGCCCCAGCATTTT. The chain uses TRBV25-1 and TRBJ1-5; D unclear. CDR1 and CDR2 from the germline V gene are MGHDK and SYGVNS. This CDR3 contains 15 residues. V lost 2 bases and J lost 3, with 11 bases in between. Complete variable domain (other parts from reference TRBV25-1 and TRBJ1-5): EADIYQTPRYLVIGTGKKITLECSQTMGHDKMYWYQQDPGMELHLIHYSYGVNSTEKGDLSSESTVSRIRTEHFPLTLESARPSHTSQYLCASSEGGGFNQPQHFGDGTRLSIL.

The rearrangement uses TRBV10-3 and TRBJ2-1; 10 nucleotides align to TRBD1. Germline V gives CDR1 ENHRY, CDR2 SYGVKD. V lost 7 bases, J lost 3 bases, and 6 bases stayed unmatched. The CDR3 covers 15 residues. This CDR3 is CAINPGQGYYNEQFF. The DNA of the CDR3 is TGTGCCATCAACCCGGGACAGGGGTACTACAATGAGCAGTTCTTC.

The chain uses TRBV10-1 and TRBJ1-1, with D uncertain. Trimming took off 6 bases at V and 5 bases at J, with 10 bases between the two ends. Germline CDR1 and CDR2: WNHNN and SYGVQD (reference sequence). The CDR3 has 12 residues. The CDR3 nucleotides read TGCGCCAGCAGCGGTCGCTTAACTGAAGCTTTCTTT. Translated, it gives CASSGRLTEAFF.

J is TRBJ2-7 and V is TRBV9; 7 nucleotides align to TRBD1. CDR1 and CDR2 from the germline V gene are SGDLS and YYNGEE. V dropped 4 bases and J dropped 6; count of bases not matched to a gene: 10. This CDR3 spans 14 amino acids. CDR3 loop: CASSLAATGPEQYF. CDR3 DNA: TGTGCCAGCAGCCTCGCCGCGACAGGGCCCGAGCAGTACTTC.

This clone appeared once. This chain uses TRBV10-1 with TRBJ2-1, with D uncertain. The V and J ends lost 2 bases and 10 bases respectively, with 21 bases between them. The CDR3 sequence is 16 residues long. The V gene's germline CDR1 is WNHNN and CDR2 SYGVQD (reference sequence). CDR3 protein: CASSEKGHSCLREQFF. In DNA form, the CDR3 reads TGCGCCAGCAGTGAGAAAGGCCACAGCTGCCTTCGGGAGCAGTTCTTC.

This sequence joins TRBV10-3 and TRBJ2-7; 9 bases are a match to TRBD1. Germline trimming cut 11 bases from V and 2 bases from J; bases unmatched to any gene: 7. CDR1 is ENHRY and CDR2 is SYGVKD in the germline V gene. The CDR3 spans 13 residues. The CDR3 nucleotides are TGTGCCTCCGGACAGGGGACCACCTACGAGCAGTACTTC. Translation: CASGQGTTYEQYF.

Only a few counts were recorded for this clone. This chain uses TRBV28 with TRBJ2-7, with 8 bases lining up with TRBD2. Germline-derived CDR1 and CDR2 are MDHEN and SYDVKM. V gave up 5 bases and J gave up 3 bases; unmatched junction bases: 9. CDR3 length: 15 amino acids. The CDR3 nucleotides read TGTGCCAGCAGTACTAGCGGACGGCTCCTCTACGAGCAGTACTTC. Translation gives CASSTSGRLLYEQYF. The variable domain in full, with the rest retrieved from reference TRBV28 and TRBJ2-7, is DVKVTQSSRYLVKRTGEKVFLECVQDMDHENMFWYRQDPGLGLRLIYFSYDVKMKEKGDIPEGYSVSREKKERFSLILESASTNQTSMYLCASSTSGRLLYEQYFGPGTRLTVT.

This clone appeared once. The chain is built from TRBV2 and TRBJ1-6; D is ambiguous. This CDR3 is built from 13 residues. V lost 5 bases and J 4 bases, leaving 6 bases between the germline ends. From germline, CDR1 is SNHLY and CDR2 FYNNEI. The CDR3 sequence: CASSTEYNSPLHF. The CDR3 nucleotides are TGTGCCAGCAGTACAGAGTATAATTCACCCCTCCACTTT.

This clone has a handful of counts. The J gene is TRBJ2-7, the V gene TRBV28; the match to TRBD1 covers 7 bases. The CDR3 covers 15 residues. Per germline, CDR1 MDHEN and CDR2 SYDVKM. After removal of 5 bases from V and 3 bases from J, the junction contained 10 bases not matched to a gene. For the CDR3, the DNA is TGTGCCAGCAGTGCACAGGGGATGGGGCACTACGAGCAGTACTTC. Translated: CASSAQGMGHYEQYF.

Only a few counts were recorded for this clone. The gene calls are TRBV7-3 and TRBJ2-1, with TRBD2 matching 14 bases. With V trimmed by 5 bases and J by 5 bases, 2 bases remained unmatched. Germline CDR1 SGHTA, CDR2 FQGTGA. CDR3 length: 15 residues. CDR3 DNA: TGTGCCAGCAGCCAGACTAGCGGGAGGGACAATGAGCAGTTCTTC. Encoded protein: CASSQTSGRDNEQFF.

The chain uses TRBV4-3 and TRBJ2-1; the D is unclear. The CDR3 is 13 residues long. Between the trimmed V and J ends, which lost 0 bases and 6 bases, there was a span of 6 bases. Germline V CDR1 and CDR2: LGHNA, YSLEER. Here the CDR3 reads CASSQDLSNEQFF. CDR3 sequence (DNA): TGCGCCAGCAGCCAAGATCTTTCCAATGAGCAGTTCTTC.

The chain joins TRBV6-1 to TRBJ1-1, with 8 bases matching TRBD1. The CDR3 is made up of 13 amino acids. Germline assignment: CDR1 MNHNS and CDR2 SASEGT. V shed 6 bases, J shed 1 base, and the junction held 1 base outside the gene matches. The DNA for the CDR3 is TGTGCCAGCAGGGACAGGGAGAACACTGAAGCTTTCTTT. Translating it yields CASRDRENTEAFF.

The chain recombines TRBV28 with TRBJ1-2, with a weak D call TRBD1 (5 bases). Trimming pared 1 base from V and 7 bases from J, leaving 7 bases between. This CDR3 has 12 residues. Germline lookup yields CDR1 MDHEN and CDR2 SYDVKM. The CDR3 sequence: CASSLSGSGYTF. CDR3 nucleotide sequence: TGTGCCAGCAGTTTATCAGGGTCTGGCTACACCTTC.

V is TRBV6-5 and J is TRBJ1-1; no clear D. The germline gives CDR1 MNHEY, CDR2 SVGAGI. This CDR3 contains 15 residues. With 0 bases removed from V and 3 bases from J, the gap between germline ends came to 11 bases. The CDR3 loop is CASSYSWVADTEAFF. The CDR3 region has the DNA TGTGCCAGCAGTTACTCGTGGGTAGCTGACACTGAAGCTTTCTTT.

The chain joins TRBV9 to TRBJ1-1; D not certain. This CDR3 region has 13 residues. CDR1 SGDLS and CDR2 YYNGEE come from the germline V gene. V lost 4 bases and J lost 4, with 11 bases in between. Here the CDR3 reads CASSLSGITEAFF. The CDR3 DNA follows: TGTGCCAGCAGCCTCTCGGGGATCACTGAAGCTTTCTTT.

The chain combines TRBV7-2 with TRBJ2-3; D is perhaps TRBD2 (6 bases). The CDR3 contains 14 residues. V dropped 3 bases and J dropped 2 bases, with 9 bases sitting between them. Germline CDR1 SGHTA, CDR2 FQGNSA. The CDR3 sequence: CASSFTSTTDTQYF. CDR3 DNA sequence: TGTGCCAGCAGCTTCACTAGCACCACAGATACGCAGTATTTT.

This rearrangement joins TRBV27 to TRBJ2-7; 11 nucleotides line up with TRBD2. This CDR3 comprises 14 residues. After removal of 7 bases from V and 4 bases from J, the junction contained 6 bases not matched to a gene. Germline CDR1 is MNHEY and CDR2 is SMNVEV (reference sequence). CDR3 protein: CASKLAGEGYEQYF. CDR3 bases: TGTGCCAGCAAACTAGCGGGAGAGGGGTACGAGCAGTACTTC.

The chain combines TRBV5-1 with TRBJ2-1, with 10 positions matching TRBD2. The CDR3 sequence is 15 residues long. Germline V gives CDR1 SGHRS, CDR2 YFSETQ. The V segment lost 6 bases and the J segment 1 base; nucleotides outside the gene matches: 4. CDR3 nucleotide sequence: TGCGCCAGCAACCAGCGGGAGGGGTCCTACAATGAGCAGTTCTTC. Translated: CASNQREGSYNEQFF.

The chain is built from TRBV6-5 and TRBJ2-7; 7 bases line up with TRBD2. The V and J ends lost 6 bases and 0 bases, in that order; junction bases with no gene match: 5. This CDR3 region has 14 residues. Per the germline V gene, CDR1 is MNHEY and CDR2 is SVGAGI. CDR3 sequence reads: CASRAGEASYEQYF. The CDR3 nucleotides are TGTGCCAGCAGGGCGGGAGAGGCCTCCTACGAGCAGTACTTC.

This clone was detected a few times. The CDR3 coding sequence is TGTGCCAGCAGCCCCCTCCGGGAGACTAGCGGGAGGGAGCAGTACTTC. Translation gives CASSPLRETSGREQYF. The chain employs TRBV9 and TRBJ2-7, with 13 bases aligning to TRBD2. CDR3 length: 16 residues. CDR1 and CDR2 from the germline V gene are SGDLS and YYNGEE. V shed 4 bases and J 7 bases; nucleotides not matched to a gene: 11.

V and J are TRBV6-1 and TRBJ2-1, with 8 nucleotides matching TRBD2. This CDR3 is 14 amino acids long. Germline assignment: CDR1 MNHNS and CDR2 SASEGT. Trimming took 8 bases from V and 7 from J; bases not matched to a gene: 10. CDR3 bases: TGTGCCAGCTCCTCGGGGGGGGCGGGGAATGAGCAGTTCTTC. Residues: CASSSGGAGNEQFF.

V and J are TRBV14 and TRBJ2-3; 8 bases line up with TRBD1. CDR1 is SGHDN and CDR2 is FVKESK in the germline V gene. V shed 5 bases and J 3 bases; nucleotides not matched to a gene: 13. The CDR3 loop spans 17 amino acids. In DNA, the CDR3 is TGTGCCAGCAGCTCCCTAGAGTTACAGGGGGTTACAGATACGCAGTATTTT. Translation: CASSSLELQGVTDTQYF. The entire variable domain, with the rest obtained from reference TRBV14 and TRBJ2-3, is as follows: EAGVTQFPSHSVIEKGQTVTLRCDPISGHDNLYWYRRVMGKEIKFLLHFVKESKQDESGMPNNRFLAERTGGTYSTLKVQPAELEDSGVYFCASSSLELQGVTDTQYFGPGTRLTVL.